Presented here are 16 T cell receptor beta chains from one specimen sequenced in a study of T-cell memory formation after mild COVID-19. A single record per CDR3 protein comes from TCRdb applying MiXCR to the 5' RACE reads. The table shows about 610,000 distinct CDR3 sequences, with roughly 17% occurring only once. Sequenced: PBMCs or a T cell subset sorted from them (not recorded which). The receptors come from an adult woman who had mild COVID-19 (a few samples of this study predate the infection). Cell type and time point are not known.

This clonotype was recorded many times. The genes are TRBV12-3 or TRBV12-4 and TRBJ1-1; D unclear. V was clipped by 6 bases and J by 4 bases, with 6 bases between them. This CDR3 is built from 11 residues. DNA for the CDR3: TGTGCCAGCAGCCGGGGCACTGAAGCTTTCTTT. This translates into CASSRGTEAFF.

This clonotype occurred many times. The chain uses TRBV9 and TRBJ2-7, with TRBD1 identical over 12 bases. The CDR3 covers 16 residues. Germline trimming cut 4 bases from V and 6 bases from J; bases unmatched to any gene: 11. Germline values: CDR1 SGDLS, CDR2 YYNGEE. This chain's CDR3 is CASSPPWGTGGSEQYF. CDR3 DNA: TGTGCCAGCAGCCCGCCGTGGGGGACAGGGGGCTCCGAGCAGTACTTC.

In this sample, this clonotype turned up a few times. This chain links TRBV12-3 or TRBV12-4 with TRBJ2-6, with D possibly matching TRBD1 (5 bases). The V and J ends lost 6 bases and 4 bases respectively, with 10 bases between them. The CDR3 totals 14 residues. The DNA of the CDR3 is TGTGCCAGCAGAGATCGACAGGGGGCCAACGTCCTGACTTTC. This gives the protein CASRDRQGANVLTF.

This clonotype has just a few counts. This chain connects TRBV7-6 to TRBJ2-7; D is perhaps TRBD1 (5 bases). With 1 base removed from V and 3 bases from J, the gap between germline ends came to 13 bases. There are 15 residues in the CDR3. From germline, CDR1 is SGHVS and CDR2 FNYEAQ. The CDR3 DNA is TGTGCCAGCAGCTTAGAAGGGGAAGATGGCTACGAGCAGTACTTC. Translated: CASSLEGEDGYEQYF.

This chain joins TRBV15 and TRBJ1-5; D may be TRBD1 (5 bases). The CDR3 totals 15 residues. V lost 0 bases and J lost 6, with 12 bases in between. Per germline, CDR1 LNHNV and CDR2 YYDKDF (reference sequence). This CDR3 reads CATSRDQGTGQPQHF. CDR3 bases: TGTGCCACCAGCAGAGATCAGGGAACAGGTCAGCCCCAGCATTTT.

V is TRBV4-3 and J is TRBJ1-5; D remains unclear. Germline CDR1 reads LGHNA; CDR2 reads YSLEER. V was cut by 1 base and J by 6 bases, with 13 bases left in between. The CDR3 runs to 15 residues. The CDR3 reads CASSQGVGPGQPQHF. The CDR3 DNA reads TGCGCCAGCAGCCAAGGAGTAGGGCCGGGTCAGCCCCAGCATTTT.

The V gene is TRBV24-1, the J gene TRBJ2-1; the match to TRBD1 covers 8 bases. The CDR3 covers 15 residues. With 1 base clipped from V and 5 bases from J, the junction kept 3 bases outside the gene matches. Germline V lookup: CDR1 KGHDR, CDR2 SFDVKD. The CDR3 region is CATSDFARGHNEQFF. The CDR3 nucleotides are TGTGCCACCAGTGATTTTGCCAGGGGGCACAATGAGCAGTTCTTC.

This clonotype has more than one count but fewer than ten. The chain combines TRBV6-6 with TRBJ1-6; TRBD1 might be the D (6 bases). Germline V CDR1 and CDR2: MNHNY, SVGAGI (reference sequence). This CDR3 contains 13 residues. Trimming cost V 5 bases and J 7 bases, with 9 bases left between them. CDR3 nucleotide sequence: TGTGCCAGCAGTGCAGACAGGAATTCACCCCTCCACTTT. Residues: CASSADRNSPLHF.

This clonotype was seen a handful of times. The J gene is TRBJ2-7, the V gene TRBV4-1; 8 bases are shared with TRBD2. The trim removed 0 bases at V and 6 bases at J, leaving 7 bases unmatched. The CDR3 totals 15 residues. Germline loops: CDR1 MGHRA, CDR2 YSYEKL. The CDR3, as DNA: TGCGCCAGCAGCCAAGATTCACGGGGGGGTCGCGAGCAGTACTTC. As protein: CASSQDSRGGREQYF.

This clonotype has a handful of counts. J is TRBJ2-7 and V is TRBV7-2; D is perhaps TRBD2 (6 bases). V was clipped by 2 bases and J by 4 bases, with 9 bases between them. CDR1 and CDR2 (germline): SGHTA, FQGNSA. This CDR3 contains 13 residues. This CDR3 reads CASSLSGRYEQYF. CDR3 nucleotide sequence: TGTGCCAGCAGCTTAAGCGGGCGATACGAGCAGTACTTC.

This clonotype was counted a few times. V and J are TRBV20-1 and TRBJ2-7, with D hard to call. The germline gives CDR1 DFQATT, CDR2 SNEGSKA (reference sequence). The CDR3 runs 15 residues. The V gene lost 1 base and the J gene lost 3 bases, with 16 bases spanning the gap. CDR3 amino acids: CSARVERQWGYEQYF. CDR3 coding DNA: TGCAGTGCTAGAGTAGAAAGGCAGTGGGGCTACGAGCAGTACTTC.

The genes are TRBV20-1 and TRBJ2-7; TRBD1 agrees at 8 bases. Germline V lookup: CDR1 DFQATT, CDR2 SNEGSKA (reference sequence). The length of the CDR3 is 11 residues. The V segment lost 3 bases and the J segment 6 bases; nucleotides outside the gene matches: 1. The CDR3 loop reads CSASRGREQYF. In DNA, the CDR3 is TGCAGTGCTAGCAGGGGGCGCGAGCAGTACTTC.

This clonotype was observed a handful of times. The chain joins TRBV6-5 to TRBJ2-7; perhaps TRBD1 as D (5 bases). Trimming stripped 2 bases from V and 6 bases from J, with 14 bases between. CDR1 is MNHEY and CDR2 is SVGAGI in the germline V gene. The CDR3 is 14 amino acids. For the CDR3, the DNA is TGTGCCAGCAGTTACCGTGGGGCGGCCGGCGAGCAGTACTTC. It codes for CASSYRGAAGEQYF.

This chain uses TRBV4-2 with TRBJ2-3; tentative D call: TRBD1 (5 bases). Germline CDR1 is LGHNA and CDR2 is YNFKEQ. The CDR3 runs 15 residues. The ends were cut back, 0 bases at V and 2 bases at J, with 9 bases in the middle. CDR3 protein: CASSQDDSYTDTQYF. The CDR3 DNA is TGTGCCAGCAGCCAAGACGACAGTTACACAGATACGCAGTATTTT.

In this sample, this clonotype turned up a few times. The chain is built from TRBV7-9 and TRBJ1-6; TRBD1 might be the D (5 bases). Germline CDR1 is SEHNR and CDR2 is FQNEAQ (reference sequence). The V end lost 5 bases, the J end lost 5 bases, and 10 bases lay between the germline ends. The CDR3 has 14 residues. CDR3 nucleotides: TGTGCCAGCAGCCCAGGGACTGATAATTCACCCCTCCACTTT. Translated, it gives CASSPGTDNSPLHF. Looking up the rest from reference TRBV7-9 and TRBJ1-6 gives the full variable domain: DTGVSQNPRHKITKRGQNVTFRCDPISEHNRLYWYRQTLGQGPEFLTYFQNEAQLEKSRLLSDRFSAERPKGSFSTLEIQRTEQGDSAMYLCASSPGTDNSPLHFGNGTRLTVT.

The V call is TRBV5-1, the J call TRBJ2-5, with D tentatively TRBD2 (6 bases). Germline CDR1 and CDR2: SGHRS and YFSETQ. This CDR3 contains 14 residues. The V and J ends lost 4 bases and 1 base respectively, with 11 bases between them. This chain's CDR3 is CASSGRGTQETQYF. CDR3 sequence (DNA): TGCGCCAGCAGCGGCCGGGGGACCCAAGAGACCCAGTACTTC.